A selection of T cell receptor beta chains follows, all from one sample in a study of T-cell memory formation after mild COVID-19. TCRdb reanalysed the 5' RACE reads using MiXCR and keeps one entry per CDR3 protein. The sample has fewer than 600,000 distinct CDR3 sequences, roughly 21% seen once. Sequencing used PBMCs or a T cell subset sorted from them (not recorded which). Receptors originate from an adult woman who had mild COVID-19 (a few samples of this study predate the infection). Cell type and time point are not known. Both conserved end residues are part of each CDR3. The D gene is left open where the match is weak. Clone size is given for some rows only: seen once, a few or many times, or a class if the clone is expanded.

TRBD1	TRBV27	few	TRBJ2-3	CASTDLGGQSTDTQYF	TGTGCCAGCACCGATTTAGGGGGCCAAAGCACAGATACGCAGTATTTT
-	TRBV12-3/TRBV12-4	-	TRBJ1-1	CASILQGYTEAFF	TGTGCCAGCATCTTACAGGGCTACACTGAAGCTTTCTTT
TRBD2	TRBV4-3	-	TRBJ2-6	CASSQENLRGFSGANVLTF	TGCGCCAGCAGCCAAGAGAACTTGCGGGGGTTCTCTGGGGCCAACGTCCTGACTTTC
TRBD1	TRBV28	-	TRBJ2-5	CASSKGQGEETQYF	TGTGCCAGCAGTAAGGGACAGGGGGAAGAGACCCAGTACTTC
-	TRBV29-1	-	TRBJ2-7	CSVGDGEIYEQYF	TGCAGCGTGGGGGACGGGGAGATATACGAGCAGTACTTC
TRBD1	TRBV5-1	-	TRBJ2-7	CASKIGTGQAYEQYF	TGCGCCAGCAAAATCGGTACCGGACAGGCCTACGAGCAGTACTTC
-	TRBV4-3	few	TRBJ2-7	CASSQDFGGYEQYF	TGCGCCAGCAGCCAAGATTTTGGCGGGTACGAGCAGTACTTC
TRBD1	TRBV7-9	-	TRBJ2-2	CASSPTPGQGRTGELFF	TGTGCCAGCAGCCCTACTCCGGGACAGGGGAGGACCGGGGAGCTGTTTTTT
TRBD1	TRBV6-5	-	TRBJ1-1	CASSYSTGDYAEAFF	TGTGCCAGCAGTTACTCGACAGGGGATTACGCTGAAGCTTTCTTT
-	TRBV9	-	TRBJ2-7	CASSSSRAPYEQYF	TGTGCCAGCAGCTCATCCCGGGCTCCCTACGAGCAGTACTTC
-	TRBV18	few	TRBJ2-1	CASSPLSGLLYNEQFF	TGTGCCAGCTCACCACTCTCGGGCCTTCTATACAATGAGCAGTTCTTC
TRBD1	TRBV18	few	TRBJ2-6	CASSPGRRQGRSGANVLTF	TGTGCCAGCTCACCGGGTCGCCGACAGGGAAGAAGTGGGGCCAACGTCCTGACTTTC
-	TRBV11-2	few	TRBJ2-2	CASRLRATHTGELFF	TGTGCCAGCAGACTCCGGGCCACCCACACCGGGGAGCTGTTTTTT
-	TRBV5-1	-	TRBJ2-3	CASSEEGAVDTQYF	TGCGCCAGCAGCGAGGAGGGTGCGGTAGATACGCAGTATTTT
-	TRBV15	-	TRBJ1-5	CATSRDSGLNQPQHF	TGTGCCACCAGCAGAGATAGTGGTCTCAATCAGCCCCAGCATTTT
-	TRBV15	-	TRBJ1-2	CATSRAGSYGYTF	TGTGCCACCAGCAGAGCCGGGAGCTATGGCTACACCTTC
-	TRBV20-1	-	TRBJ2-1	CSALGLASIDEQFF	TGCAGTGCTCTCGGCCTAGCGAGTATCGATGAGCAGTTCTTC
TRBD2	TRBV4-1	-	TRBJ2-1	CASSLRVGGGAYNEQFF	TGCGCCAGCAGCCTTAGAGTTGGCGGGGGGGCCTACAATGAGCAGTTCTTC
-	TRBV6-5	few	TRBJ1-3	CASSTDRSSGNTIYF	TGTGCCAGCAGTACCGACAGGAGCTCTGGAAACACCATATATTTT
TRBD2	TRBV7-7	-	TRBJ2-2	CASSLRSGSGELFF	TGTGCCAGCAGCTTACGTAGCGGGTCCGGGGAGCTGTTTTTT
TRBD2	TRBV30	-	TRBJ2-5	CAWSVRLDSGGETQYF	TGTGCCTGGAGTGTACGACTGGACAGCGGGGGAGAGACCCAGTACTTC
TRBD2	TRBV15	few	TRBJ2-1	CATSDRTSGYNEQFF	TGTGCCACCAGCGACCGGACTAGCGGCTACAATGAGCAGTTCTTC